These 19 T cell receptor beta chains were sequenced from one sample in a study of blood T cell repertoires in COVID-19. Generated by immunoSEQ multiplex PCR, the TCRdb table keeps only in-frame clones and is missing some. The sample yields around 270,000 clones, 80% to 90% seen once. Material: PBMCs or T cells enriched from blood (not recorded which). The receptors originated from a woman aged 40 to 49 who had been exposed to COVID-19.

The chain joins TRBV7-9 to TRBJ1-2; D not certain. Germline loops: CDR1 SEHNR, CDR2 FQNEAQ (reference sequence). Trimming cost V 5 bases and J 8 bases, with 15 bases left between them. The CDR3 consists of 13 residues. The CDR3 is CASSPINEVGYTF. CDR3 nucleotide sequence: TGTGCCAGCAGCCCTATTAATGAGGTGGGCTACACCTTC.

The chain uses TRBV30 and TRBJ1-5; 7 nucleotides match TRBD1. This CDR3 is 13 amino acids long. The germline gives CDR1 GTSNPN, CDR2 SVGIG (reference sequence). Trimming cost V 5 bases and J 3 bases; bases outside gene matches: 4. The CDR3 DNA is TGTGCCTGGGAACAGGGGTACAATCAGCCCCAGCATTTT. It encodes CAWEQGYNQPQHF.

Worth noting for this clone: One end of the junction fails to match germline, which may point to a read error. The chain employs TRBV2 and TRBJ2-3; the D is unclear. This CDR3 region has 16 residues. Germline V CDR1 and CDR2: SNHLY, FYNNEI. The CDR3 sequence is CASNERGYAGADTQYF. DNA for the CDR3: TGTGCCAGCAATGAACGCGGATATGCTGGCGCAGATACGCAGTATTTT.

This chain links TRBV6-5 with TRBJ1-1; 7 bases agree with TRBD1. CDR3 length: 13 amino acids. V gave up 4 bases and J gave up 6 bases; unmatched junction bases: 5. Per germline, CDR1 MNHEY and CDR2 SVGAGI. The CDR3 DNA reads TGTGCCAGCAGTTTAATAGACAGGGCTGAAGCTTTCTTT. Translating gives CASSLIDRAEAFF.

This clone appeared once. V gene TRBV24-1 combines with J gene TRBJ2-5, with TRBD1 matching 10 bases. The V gene end was trimmed by 0 bases and the J gene end by 4 bases; junction bases not matched to a gene: 4. CDR3 length: 16 residues. CDR1 is KGHDR, CDR2 SFDVKD, per germline. CDR3 sequence (DNA): TGTGCCACCAGTGATTTGCAGCGGACAGGGGGAGAGACCCAGTACTTC. It yields the protein CATSDLQRTGGETQYF.

The gene calls are TRBV3-1 (or the pseudogene TRBV3-2) and TRBJ2-5; 10 bases are a match to TRBD2. This CDR3 comprises 17 residues. CDR1 is LGHDT, CDR2 YNNKEL, per germline (reference sequence). With V trimmed by 1 base and J by 4 bases, 9 bases remained unmatched. The CDR3 loop reads CASSQGKSGGAGETQYF. CDR3 in DNA: TGTGCCAGCAGCCAAGGTAAGAGCGGGGGGGCCGGAGAGACCCAGTACTTC.

V gene TRBV3-1 (or the pseudogene TRBV3-2) combines with J gene TRBJ2-7; 12 positions agree with TRBD1. Looked up from germline, CDR1 is LGHDT and CDR2 is YNNKEL (reference sequence). CDR3 length equals 13 residues. Trimming at V came to 8 bases and at J to 4 bases, leaving 3 bases not matched to a gene. CDR3 DNA: TGTGCCAGCGGGGACAGGGGGCATTACGAGCAGTACTTC. It codes for CASGDRGHYEQYF.

The chain links TRBV7-3 to TRBJ1-5; 7 bases are a match to TRBD1. V lost 5 bases and J lost 1; bases outside the gene matches: 8. The CDR3 has 16 amino acids. Germline CDR1 reads SGHTA; CDR2 reads FQGTGA. The CDR3 here is CASSSDREISNQPQHF. The DNA of the CDR3 is TGTGCCAGCAGCAGTGACAGGGAGATAAGCAATCAGCCCCAGCATTTT.

The rearrangement joins TRBV19 to TRBJ1-1, with D perhaps matching TRBD1 (5 bases). The V end was cut by 5 bases, the J end by 5 bases, with 27 bases between. CDR1 and CDR2 from the germline V gene are LNHDA and SQIVND (reference sequence). This CDR3 contains 18 residues. CDR3 in amino acids: CASSDPKFRQKRETEAFF. The CDR3 DNA follows: TGTGCCAGTAGTGATCCGAAATTTCGACAGAAAAGAGAAACTGAAGCTTTCTTT.

This clone appeared a single time. The chain uses TRBV4-3 and TRBJ2-2, with D perhaps matching TRBD2 (6 bases). The germline CDR1 and CDR2 sequences are LGHNA and YSLEER. The CDR3 sequence is 16 residues long. The V and J ends lost 0 bases and 7 bases respectively, with 15 bases between them. The CDR3 protein is CASSQEGGGLGGELFF. In DNA form, the CDR3 reads TGCGCCAGCAGCCAAGAAGGCGGAGGGCTAGGCGGGGAGCTGTTTTTT.

About this clone itself: Relative to the germline gene, one junction end is altered; a read error may explain this. The V and J genes are TRBV5-1 and TRBJ2-5, with 10 bases matching TRBD1. The germline CDR1 and CDR2 sequences are SGHRS and YFSETQ. CDR3 length: 15 residues. The CDR3 spells CASSPGTGVGETQYF. DNA for the CDR3: TGTGCCAGCAGTCCCGGGACAGGGGTGGGGGAGACCCAGTACTTC.

The CDR3 nucleotides are TGTGCCAGCAGTGAATTGTCTAGCGGGGGGGTGACCTACGAGCAGTACTTC. It codes for CASSELSSGGVTYEQYF. The chain employs TRBV6-1 and TRBJ2-7; 12 bases are shared with TRBD2. Germline CDR1 and CDR2: MNHNS and SASEGT. This CDR3 is built from 17 residues. J gave up 2 bases and V 2 bases, and 7 bases lay outside the gene matches.

The J gene is TRBJ2-1, the V gene TRBV11-3, with D possibly being TRBD2 (6 bases). The CDR3 consists of 13 residues. V lost 5 bases and J 8 bases, leaving 13 bases between the germline ends. Germline lookup yields CDR1 SGHNT and CDR2 YENEEA. Here the CDR3 reads CASSLKLAYEQFF. The DNA of the CDR3 is TGTGCCAGCAGCCTTAAACTAGCTTATGAGCAGTTCTTC.

The chain carries TRBV7-2 and TRBJ1-6; D is undetermined. The CDR3 is made up of 16 amino acids. Trimming removed 1 base from V and 5 bases from J, with 12 bases in between. From germline, CDR1 is SGHTA and CDR2 FQGNSA. Here the CDR3 DNA reads TGTGCCAGCAGCTTAGTTGCCGGAGTTAATAATTCACCCCTCCACTTT. It translates to CASSLVAGVNNSPLHF.

The V call is TRBV6-5, the J call TRBJ2-7; possible D gene TRBD2, 6 bases. Germline-derived CDR1 and CDR2 are MNHEY and SVGAGI. V dropped 6 bases and J dropped 3 bases, with 12 bases sitting between them. The CDR3 loop spans 13 amino acids. CDR3 bases: TGTGCCAGCAGGGGCACTAGCCGCTACGAGCAGTACGTC. This sequence encodes CASRGTSRYEQYV.

The rearrangement links TRBV12-5 to TRBJ1-5; 11 positions agree with TRBD1. Germline-derived CDR1 and CDR2 are LGHNT and FRNRAP. V dropped 1 base and J dropped 6; count of bases not matched to a gene: 2. The CDR3 is 15 amino acids. CDR3 nucleotide sequence: TGTGCTAGTGGTTTGGGGGACAGGGGGGGTCAGCCCCAGCATTTT. Translating gives CASGLGDRGGQPQHF.

The gene calls are TRBV4-1 and TRBJ2-3, with 12 bases fitting TRBD1. This CDR3 contains 19 residues. V dropped 3 bases and J dropped 1; count of bases not matched to a gene: 11. CDR1 and CDR2 from the germline V gene are MGHRA and YSYEKL. The CDR3 sequence is CASSQIPGTGGRGTDTQYF. CDR3 nucleotides: TGCGCCAGCAGCCAGATTCCCGGGACAGGGGGCCGGGGCACAGATACGCAGTATTTT.

A word on this clone: A junction end diverges from the germline sequence, so it may reflect a read error. The rearrangement uses TRBV5-1 and TRBJ1-1, with D tentatively TRBD1 (6 bases). The CDR3 extends over 14 amino acids. The germline V gene has CDR1 SGHRS and CDR2 YFSETQ. The CDR3, as DNA: TGTGCCAGCAGCTTGGGGGTAGGGGGCACTGAAGCTTTCTTT. Amino acid sequence: CASSLGVGGTEAFF.

The chain recombines TRBV9 with TRBJ2-3, with 7 bases fitting TRBD1. Trimming took 3 bases from V and 1 from J; bases not matched to a gene: 2. The CDR3 consists of 14 residues. Germline lookup yields CDR1 SGDLS and CDR2 YYNGEE. This chain's CDR3 is CASSAGTGTDTQYF. The CDR3 region has the DNA TGTGCCAGCAGCGCGGGGACAGGCACAGATACGCAGTATTTT.